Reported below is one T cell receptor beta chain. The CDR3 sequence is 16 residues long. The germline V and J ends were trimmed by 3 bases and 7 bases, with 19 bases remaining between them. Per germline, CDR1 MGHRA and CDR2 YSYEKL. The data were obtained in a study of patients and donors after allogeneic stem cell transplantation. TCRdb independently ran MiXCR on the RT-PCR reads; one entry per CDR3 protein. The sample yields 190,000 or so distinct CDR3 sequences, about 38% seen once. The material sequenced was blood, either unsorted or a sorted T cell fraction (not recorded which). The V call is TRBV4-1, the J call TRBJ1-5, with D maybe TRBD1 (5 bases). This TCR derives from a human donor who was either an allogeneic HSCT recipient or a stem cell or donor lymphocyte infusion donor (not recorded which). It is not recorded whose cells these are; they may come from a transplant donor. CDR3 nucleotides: TGCGCCAGCAGCCAGGCACCCCGCGGGCGGGACCAGCCCCAGCATTTT. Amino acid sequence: CASSQAPRGRDQPQHF.